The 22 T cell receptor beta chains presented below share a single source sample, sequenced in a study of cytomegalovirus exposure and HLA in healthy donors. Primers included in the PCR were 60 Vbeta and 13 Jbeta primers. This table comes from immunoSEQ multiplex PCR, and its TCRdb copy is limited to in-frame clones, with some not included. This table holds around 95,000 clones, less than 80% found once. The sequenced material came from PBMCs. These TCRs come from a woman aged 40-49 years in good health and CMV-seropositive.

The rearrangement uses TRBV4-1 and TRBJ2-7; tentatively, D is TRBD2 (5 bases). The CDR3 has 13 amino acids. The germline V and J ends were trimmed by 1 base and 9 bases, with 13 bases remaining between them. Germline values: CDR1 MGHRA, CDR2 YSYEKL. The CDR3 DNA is TGCGCCAGCAGCCAAGTGGTGGGAGAAGGGCAGTACTTC. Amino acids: CASSQVVGEGQYF.

The CDR3 spells CASSERRRLAGEPYNEQFF. CDR3 DNA sequence: TGTGCCAGCAGTGAGAGACGACGACTAGCGGGAGAGCCATACAATGAGCAGTTCTTC. The V gene is TRBV6-1, the J gene TRBJ2-1; 12 positions match TRBD2. CDR3 size: 19 residues. Trimming took 3 bases from V and 4 from J; bases not matched to a gene: 13. The germline V gene has CDR1 MNHNS and CDR2 SASEGT.

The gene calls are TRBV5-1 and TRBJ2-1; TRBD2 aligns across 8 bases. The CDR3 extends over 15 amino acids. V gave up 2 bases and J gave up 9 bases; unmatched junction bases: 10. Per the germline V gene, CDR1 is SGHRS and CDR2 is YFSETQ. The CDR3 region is CASSLAGARGGEQFF. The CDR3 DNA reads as TGCGCCAGCAGCTTAGCGGGAGCTAGAGGCGGTGAGCAGTTCTTC.

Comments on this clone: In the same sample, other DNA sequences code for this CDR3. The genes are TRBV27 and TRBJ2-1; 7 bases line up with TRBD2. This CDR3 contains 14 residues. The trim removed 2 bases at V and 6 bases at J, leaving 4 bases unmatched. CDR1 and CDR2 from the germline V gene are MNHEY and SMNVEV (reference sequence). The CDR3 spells CASSLAGVGNEQFF. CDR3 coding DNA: TGTGCCAGCAGTTTAGCGGGAGTAGGCAATGAGCAGTTCTTC.

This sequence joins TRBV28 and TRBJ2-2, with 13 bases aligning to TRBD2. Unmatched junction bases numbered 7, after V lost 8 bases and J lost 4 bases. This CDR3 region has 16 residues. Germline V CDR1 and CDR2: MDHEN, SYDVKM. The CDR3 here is CASGTSGRAGTGELFF. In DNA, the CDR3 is TGTGCCAGCGGCACTAGCGGGAGGGCGGGCACCGGGGAGCTGTTTTTT.

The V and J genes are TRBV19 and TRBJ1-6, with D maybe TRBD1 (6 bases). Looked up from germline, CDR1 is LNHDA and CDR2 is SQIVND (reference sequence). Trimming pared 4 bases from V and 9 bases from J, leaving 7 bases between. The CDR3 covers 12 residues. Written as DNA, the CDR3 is TGTGCCAGTAGTAGCAGGGGTTCACCCCTCCACTTT. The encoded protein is CASSSRGSPLHF.

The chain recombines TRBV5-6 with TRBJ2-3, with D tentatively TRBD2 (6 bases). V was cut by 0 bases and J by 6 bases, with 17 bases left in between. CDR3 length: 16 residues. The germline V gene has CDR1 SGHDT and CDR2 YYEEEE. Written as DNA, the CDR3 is TGTGCCAGCAGCTTGGTTGTGGGAGGAAGCCGCGATACGCAGTATTTT. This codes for CASSLVVGGSRDTQYF. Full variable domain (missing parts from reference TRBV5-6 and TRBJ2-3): DAGVTQSPTHLIKTRGQQVTLRCSPKSGHDTVSWYQQALGQGPQFIFQYYEEEERQRGNFPDRFSGHQFPNYSSELNVNALLLGDSALYLCASSLVVGGSRDTQYFGPGTRLTVL.

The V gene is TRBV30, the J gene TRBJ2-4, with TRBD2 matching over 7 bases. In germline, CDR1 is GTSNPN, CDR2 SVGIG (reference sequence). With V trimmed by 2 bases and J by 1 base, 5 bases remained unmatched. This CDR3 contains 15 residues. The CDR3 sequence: CAWSRGGSAKNIQYF. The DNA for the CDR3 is TGTGCCTGGAGTCGAGGCGGGAGTGCCAAAAACATTCAGTACTTC. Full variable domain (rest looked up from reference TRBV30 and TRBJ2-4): SQTIHQWPATLVQPVGSPLSLECTVEGTSNPNLYWYRQAAGRGLQLLFYSVGIGQISSEVPQNLSASRPQDRQFILSSKKLLLSDSGFYLCAWSRGGSAKNIQYFGAGTRLSVL.

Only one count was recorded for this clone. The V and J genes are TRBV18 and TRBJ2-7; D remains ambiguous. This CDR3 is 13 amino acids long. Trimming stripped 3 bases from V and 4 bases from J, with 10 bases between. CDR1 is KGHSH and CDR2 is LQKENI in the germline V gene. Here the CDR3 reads CASSPSTGYEQYF. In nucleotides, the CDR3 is TGTGCCAGCTCACCTTCGACGGGTTACGAGCAGTACTTC.

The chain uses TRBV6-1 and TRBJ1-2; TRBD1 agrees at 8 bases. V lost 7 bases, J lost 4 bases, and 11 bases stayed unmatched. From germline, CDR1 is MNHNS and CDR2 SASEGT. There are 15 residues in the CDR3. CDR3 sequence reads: CASIATGVALYGYTF. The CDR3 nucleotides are TGTGCCAGCATTGCGACAGGGGTCGCCCTCTATGGCTACACCTTC.

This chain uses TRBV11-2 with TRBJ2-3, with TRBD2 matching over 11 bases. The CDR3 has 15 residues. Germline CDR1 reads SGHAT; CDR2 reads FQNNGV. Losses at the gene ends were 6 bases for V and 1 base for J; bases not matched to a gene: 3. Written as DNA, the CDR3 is TGTGCCAGCAGTTTTAGCGGGAGGGGCACAGATACGCAGTATTTT. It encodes CASSFSGRGTDTQYF.

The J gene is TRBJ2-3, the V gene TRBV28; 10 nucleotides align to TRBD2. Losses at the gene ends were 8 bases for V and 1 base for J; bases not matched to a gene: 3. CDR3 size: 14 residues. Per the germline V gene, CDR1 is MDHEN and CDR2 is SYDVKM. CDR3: CASGTSGGTDTQYF. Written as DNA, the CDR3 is TGTGCCAGCGGCACTAGCGGGGGCACAGATACGCAGTATTTT.

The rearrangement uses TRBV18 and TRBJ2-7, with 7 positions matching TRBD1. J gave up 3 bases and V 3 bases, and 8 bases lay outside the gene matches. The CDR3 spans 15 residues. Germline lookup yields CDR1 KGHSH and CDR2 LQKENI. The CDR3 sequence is CASSPLTGSLYEQYF. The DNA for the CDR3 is TGTGCCAGCTCACCCCTGACAGGGTCCCTCTACGAGCAGTACTTC.

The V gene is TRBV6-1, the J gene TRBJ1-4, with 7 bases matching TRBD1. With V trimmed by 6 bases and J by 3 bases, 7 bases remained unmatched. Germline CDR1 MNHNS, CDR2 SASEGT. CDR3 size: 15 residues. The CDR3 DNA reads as TGTGCCAGCAGCAAAAACAGGGGATCTAATGAAAAACTGTTTTTT. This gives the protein CASSKNRGSNEKLFF.

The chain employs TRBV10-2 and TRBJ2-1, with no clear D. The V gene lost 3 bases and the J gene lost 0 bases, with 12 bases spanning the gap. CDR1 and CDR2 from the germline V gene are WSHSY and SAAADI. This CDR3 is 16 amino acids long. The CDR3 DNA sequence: TGCGCCAGCAGTGACCCAGTGAGGAGCTCCTACAATGAGCAGTTCTTC. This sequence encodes CASSDPVRSSYNEQFF.

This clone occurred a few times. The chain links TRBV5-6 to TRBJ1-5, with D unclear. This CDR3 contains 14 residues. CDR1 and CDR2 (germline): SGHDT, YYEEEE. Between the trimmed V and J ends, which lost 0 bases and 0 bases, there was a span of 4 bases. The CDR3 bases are TGTGCCAGCAGCTTGGGCAGTAGCAATCAGCCCCAGCATTTT. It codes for CASSLGSSNQPQHF.

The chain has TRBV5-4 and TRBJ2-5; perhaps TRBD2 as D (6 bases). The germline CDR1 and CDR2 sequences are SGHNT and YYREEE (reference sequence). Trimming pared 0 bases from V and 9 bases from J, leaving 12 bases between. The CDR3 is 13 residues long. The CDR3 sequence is CASSLGAGGSQYF. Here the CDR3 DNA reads TGTGCCAGCAGCTTGGGGGCTGGGGGGTCCCAGTACTTC.

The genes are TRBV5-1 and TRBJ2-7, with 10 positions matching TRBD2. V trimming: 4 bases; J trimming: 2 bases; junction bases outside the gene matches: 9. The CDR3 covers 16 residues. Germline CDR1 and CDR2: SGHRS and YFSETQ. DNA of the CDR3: TGCGCCAGCAGCCCACCGGGACTAGCGACCACCTACGAGCAGTACTTC. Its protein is CASSPPGLATTYEQYF.

CDR3 nucleotide sequence: TGTGCCAGCAGCCTAAGGACAGGGGTCTTACGAGAGACCCAGTACTTC. Protein sequence: CASSLRTGVLRETQYF. The chain links TRBV6-6 to TRBJ2-5, with 9 nucleotides matching TRBD1. Germline CDR1 and CDR2: MNHNY and SVGAGI (reference sequence). The V segment lost 6 bases and the J segment 4 bases; nucleotides outside the gene matches: 12. This CDR3 spans 16 amino acids.

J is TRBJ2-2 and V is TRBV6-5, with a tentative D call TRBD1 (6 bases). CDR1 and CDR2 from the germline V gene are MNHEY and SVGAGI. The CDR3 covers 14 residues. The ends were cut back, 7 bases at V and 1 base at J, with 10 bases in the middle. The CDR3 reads CASTSGQNTGELFF. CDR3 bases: TGTGCCAGCACATCGGGACAGAACACCGGGGAGCTGTTTTTT.

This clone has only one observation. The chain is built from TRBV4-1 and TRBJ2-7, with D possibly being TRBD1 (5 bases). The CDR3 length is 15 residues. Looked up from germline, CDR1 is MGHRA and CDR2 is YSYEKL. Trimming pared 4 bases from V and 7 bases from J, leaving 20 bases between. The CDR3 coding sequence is TGCGCCAGCAGCCTCATCGGACACCCCCCCTCAGAGCAGTACTTC. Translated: CASSLIGHPPSEQYF.

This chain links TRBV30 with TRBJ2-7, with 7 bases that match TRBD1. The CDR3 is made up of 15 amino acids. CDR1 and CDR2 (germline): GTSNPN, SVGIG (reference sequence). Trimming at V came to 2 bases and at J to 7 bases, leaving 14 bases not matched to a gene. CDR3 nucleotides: TGTGCCTGGAGTTTGTTGGAAAGGGGGCCTAGTGAGCAGTACTTC. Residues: CAWSLLERGPSEQYF.